This is a list of T cell receptor beta chains from one sample in a study of cytomegalovirus exposure and HLA in healthy donors. TCRdb keeps only in-frame clones here, not all; method: immunoSEQ multiplex PCR. The profile shows 150,000 to 250,000 clones, around 77% of them singletons. Material: PBMCs. The receptors stem from a man in his thirties or forties in good health and CMV-seronegative. Each CDR3 is given with its conserved first and last residue. D genes are given only for firm matches. Clone sizes are given selectively: once, few, many, or a class where the clone is expanded.

-,-,TRBV18,TRBJ1-2,TGTGCCAGCTCGGAGGGTTACAATGGCTACACCTTC,CASSEGYNGYTF
-,TRBD2,TRBV5-1,TRBJ2-1,TGCGCCAGCAGCTTGGGACTAGCGGGAGCGTACAATGAGCAGTTCTTC,CASSLGLAGAYNEQFF
-,-,TRBV28,TRBJ2-3,TGTGCCAGCAGGAATGGGGGGTCGGGCACAGATACGCAGTATTTT,CASRNGGSGTDTQYF
-,-,TRBV20-1,TRBJ2-1,TGCAGTGCCAGACTAGTCGGCGAGCAGTTCTTC,CSARLVGEQFF
-,TRBD1,TRBV7-3,TRBJ2-7,TGTGCCAGCAGCCTTGACAGGGCCTCCTACGAGCAGTACTTC,CASSLDRASYEQYF
-,-,TRBV9,TRBJ2-3,TGTGCCAGCAGCGCCACAACGCGGGGAGATACGCAGTATTTT,CASSATTRGDTQYF
-,-,TRBV28,TRBJ1-5,TGTGCCAGCAGTTTAGCGGGGGGCCATCAGCCCCAGCATTTT,CASSLAGGHQPQHF
-,-,TRBV2,TRBJ1-4,TGTGCCAGCAGCACCTTTTCAGGGCAAATTGCAACTAATGAAAAACTGTTTTTT,CASSTFSGQIATNEKLFF
once,TRBD1,TRBV28,TRBJ1-6,TGTGCCAGCAGTAAGACAGGGGTCGGTAATTCACCCCTCCACTTT,CASSKTGVGNSPLHF
-,TRBD2,TRBV7-8,TRBJ2-1,TGTGCCAGCAGCCAACGGGGGGCATTAGCGGGAGGAGATAGCAATGAGCAGTTCTTC,CASSQRGALAGGDSNEQFF
-,TRBD1,TRBV10-3,TRBJ2-7,TGTGCCATCAGTGGGGGATTTCCCGGGACAGGGAGGAACGAGCAGTACTTC,CAISGGFPGTGRNEQYF
-,TRBD1,TRBV2,TRBJ1-1,TGTGCCAGCACCGGGGACAGAAACACTGAAGCTTTCTTT,CASTGDRNTEAFF
-,-,TRBV5-4,TRBJ2-1,TGTGCCAGCAGCTTGGGGGGGGTCGACCGACTGCAGTTCTTC,CASSLGGVDRLQFF
once,TRBD2,TRBV2,TRBJ2-7,TGTGCCAGCAGCCAGGAGGGACTAGCCTCCTACGAGCAGTACTTC,CASSQEGLASYEQYF
-,-,TRBV25-1,TRBJ2-7,TGTGCCAGCAGCCTCTACGAGCAGTACTTC,CASSLYEQYF
few,-,TRBV7-3,TRBJ1-1,TGTGCCAGCAGCTTAAACGGGAACACTGAAGCTTTCTTT,CASSLNGNTEAFF
-,TRBD1,TRBV7-7,TRBJ2-7,TGTGCCAGCAGCCCCTGGACAGGGGAAACCCTCTACGAGCAGTACTTC,CASSPWTGETLYEQYF
few,-,TRBV19,TRBJ1-1,TGTGCCAGTAGTATATTAGTGAACACTGAAGCTTTCTTT,CASSILVNTEAFF
-,-,TRBV7-9,TRBJ2-2,TGTGCCAGCAGCCCTACAGGAGACACCGGGGAGCTGTTTTTT,CASSPTGDTGELFF
-,TRBD2,TRBV9,TRBJ2-1,TGTGCCAGCAGCGTAGGCCTGGGGAGGGATGAGCAGTTCTTC,CASSVGLGRDEQFF
-,-,TRBV5-4,TRBJ1-1,TGTGCCAGCAGCCACCTGACGGGAAGGACTGAAGCTTTCTTT,CASSHLTGRTEAFF
-,TRBD1,TRBV9,TRBJ1-4,TGTGCCAGCAGCGTAGCCCCCGGGACAGGGGTTGAAAAACTGTTTTTT,CASSVAPGTGVEKLFF
-,-,TRBV4-1,TRBJ1-4,TGCGCCAGCAGCTCCCGACAGACTAAACTGTTTTTT,CASSSRQTKLFF
few,-,TRBV25-1,TRBJ2-1,TGTGCCAGCAGTGGGACAGCCAATGAGCAGTTCTTC,CASSGTANEQFF
-,TRBD2,TRBV7-6,TRBJ2-2,TGTGCCAGCAGCTTAAAAGGGCGGGAGGGAACCGGGGAGCTGTTTTTT,CASSLKGREGTGELFF
-,TRBD2,TRBV2,TRBJ2-5,TGTGCCAGCAGACGGGGGGGAGACGGAAAGACCCAGTACTTC,CASRRGGDGKTQYF
-,-,TRBV5-1,TRBJ2-1,TGCGCCAGCAGCAAAGAAGGACAGGAGCAGTTCTTC,CASSKEGQEQFF
-,TRBD1,TRBV4-1,TRBJ1-1,TGCGCCAGCAGCCACGTTACAGGGGCTGAAGCTTTCTTT,CASSHVTGAEAFF
-,-,TRBV5-4,TRBJ1-2,TGTGCCAGCAGCCCAGGGGTTTTAGCTAACTATGGCTACACCTTC,CASSPGVLANYGYTF
-,-,TRBV30,TRBJ1-6,TGTGCCTGGAAGGCGGGTTCAGGCTCCTATAATTCACCCCTCCACTTT,CAWKAGSGSYNSPLHF
-,-,TRBV4-1,TRBJ2-2,TGCGCCAGCAGCCAAGATCCCAGAACCGGGGAGCTGTTTTTT,CASSQDPRTGELFF
-,TRBD1,TRBV27,TRBJ1-5,TGTGCCAACCCTCTAATCCGGGACAGGGGAGAACATCGGCCCCAGCATTTT,CANPLIRDRGEHRPQHF
few,-,TRBV9,TRBJ2-3,TGTGCCAGCAGCCCCCGAGGAGCCGGCACAGATACGCAGTATTTT,CASSPRGAGTDTQYF